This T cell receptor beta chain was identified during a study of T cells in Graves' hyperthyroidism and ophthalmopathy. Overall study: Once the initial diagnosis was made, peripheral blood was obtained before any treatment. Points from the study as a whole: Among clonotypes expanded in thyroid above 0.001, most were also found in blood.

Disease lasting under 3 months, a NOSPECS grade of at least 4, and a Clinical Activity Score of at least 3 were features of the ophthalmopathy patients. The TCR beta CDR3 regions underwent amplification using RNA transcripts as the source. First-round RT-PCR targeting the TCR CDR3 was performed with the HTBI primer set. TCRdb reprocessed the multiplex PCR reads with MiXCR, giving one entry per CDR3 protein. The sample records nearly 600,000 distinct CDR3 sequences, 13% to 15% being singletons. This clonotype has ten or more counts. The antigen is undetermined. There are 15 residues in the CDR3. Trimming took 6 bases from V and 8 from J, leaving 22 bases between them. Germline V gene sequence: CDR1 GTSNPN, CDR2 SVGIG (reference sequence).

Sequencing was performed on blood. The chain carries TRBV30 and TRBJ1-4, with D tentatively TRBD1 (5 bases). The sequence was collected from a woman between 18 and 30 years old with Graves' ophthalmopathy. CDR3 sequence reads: CACGAQVRAGEKLFF. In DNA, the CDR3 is TGTGCCTGTGGAGCTCAGGTCAGGGCCGGAGAAAAACTGTTTTTT.